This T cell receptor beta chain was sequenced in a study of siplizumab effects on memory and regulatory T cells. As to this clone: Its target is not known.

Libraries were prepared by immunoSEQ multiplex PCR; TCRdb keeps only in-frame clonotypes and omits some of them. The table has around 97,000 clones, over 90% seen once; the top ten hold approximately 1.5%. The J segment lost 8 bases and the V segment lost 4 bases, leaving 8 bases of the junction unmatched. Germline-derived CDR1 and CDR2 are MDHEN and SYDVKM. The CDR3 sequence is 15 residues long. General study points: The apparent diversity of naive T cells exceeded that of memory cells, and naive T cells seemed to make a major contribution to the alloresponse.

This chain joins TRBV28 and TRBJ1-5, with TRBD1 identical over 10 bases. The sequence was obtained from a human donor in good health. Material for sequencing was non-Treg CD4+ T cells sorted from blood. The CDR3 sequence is CASSSPTGGGKPQHF. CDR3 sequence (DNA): TGTGCCAGCAGTTCCCCGACAGGGGGCGGGAAGCCCCAGCATTTT. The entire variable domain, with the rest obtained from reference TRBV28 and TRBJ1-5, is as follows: DVKVTQSSRYLVKRTGEKVFLECVQDMDHENMFWYRQDPGLGLRLIYFSYDVKMKEKGDIPEGYSVSREKKERFSLILESASTNQTSMYLCASSSPTGGGKPQHFGDGTRLSIL.